The 28 T cell receptor beta chains presented below share a single source sample, sequenced in a study of shared clonotypes between healthy human individuals. Naive CD8 cells, CD45RO-negative and positively selected for CCR7, excluded terminally differentiated effector memory CD45RA+ cells. The table came from immunoSEQ multiplex PCR; TCRdb's copy has only in-frame clones and leaves some out. The table lists about 580,000 clones, 98% of them singletons. The sequenced sample was naive CD8+ T cells sorted from blood. These receptors came from a man aged 30 to 45 in good health.

The chain combines TRBV18 with TRBJ2-1, with 9 bases aligning to TRBD1. The CDR3 runs to 14 residues. Looked up from germline, CDR1 is KGHSH and CDR2 is LQKENI. J gave up 8 bases and V 3 bases, and 5 bases lay outside the gene matches. The CDR3 DNA follows: TGTGCCAGCTCACCTCGGGACAGGGCGGATGAGCAGTTCTTC. Its translation is CASSPRDRADEQFF.

This chain connects TRBV9 to TRBJ1-2; D is unclear. Germline CDR1 and CDR2: SGDLS and YYNGEE. The V and J ends lost 0 bases and 4 bases respectively, with 13 bases between them. This CDR3 comprises 15 residues. CDR3 residues: CASSVGSSQSYGYTF. The CDR3 region has the DNA TGTGCCAGCAGCGTAGGTAGCAGTCAGAGCTATGGCTACACCTTC.

The chain recombines TRBV9 with TRBJ2-1, with 8 bases aligning to TRBD1. CDR1 and CDR2 from the germline V gene are SGDLS and YYNGEE. The CDR3 is 12 residues long. The ends lost 3 bases at V and 15 bases at J; junction bases unmatched: 8. This chain's CDR3 is CASSAVRGRPFF. For the CDR3, the DNA is TGTGCCAGCAGCGCTGTCAGGGGGCGTCCGTTCTTC.

The gene calls are TRBV13 and TRBJ1-1; D gene ambiguous. Germline CDR1 and CDR2: PRHDT and FYEKMQ (reference sequence). With 5 bases removed from V and 4 bases from J, the gap between germline ends came to 17 bases. This CDR3 comprises 15 residues. CDR3: CASSLWGSTLTEAFF. Here the CDR3 DNA reads TGTGCCAGCAGCCTATGGGGATCAACTCTCACTGAAGCTTTCTTT.

The chain couples TRBV13 to TRBJ1-4; weak D call: TRBD1 (6 bases). Deletions cut 5 bases from V and 4 bases from J, with 14 bases between. Germline V gene sequence: CDR1 PRHDT, CDR2 FYEKMQ (reference sequence). CDR3 length: 15 residues. CDR3 nucleotide sequence: TGTGCCAGCAGCCTAAAGGGGGGATTTAATGAAAAACTGTTTTTT. It specifies CASSLKGGFNEKLFF. The whole variable domain, remainder taken from reference TRBV13 and TRBJ1-4, is AAGVIQSPRHLIKEKRETATLKCYPIPRHDTVYWYQQGPGQDPQFLISFYEKMQSDKGSIPDRFSAQQFSDYHSELNMSSLELGDSALYFCASSLKGGFNEKLFFGSGTQLSVL.

The chain joins TRBV11-2 to TRBJ2-7; D is possibly TRBD2 (6 bases). Germline loops: CDR1 SGHAT, CDR2 FQNNGV. The CDR3 is 15 amino acids. With 1 base removed from V and 3 bases from J, the gap between germline ends came to 13 bases. The CDR3 loop reads CASSLAERGNYEQYF. CDR3 sequence (DNA): TGTGCCAGCAGCTTAGCGGAACGGGGGAACTACGAGCAGTACTTC.

The chain couples TRBV7-2 to TRBJ2-7, with 7 bases lining up with TRBD1. The CDR3 length is 14 residues. V lost 9 bases, J lost 1 base, and 9 bases stayed unmatched. The germline V gene has CDR1 SGHTA and CDR2 FQGNSA. This CDR3 reads CASPPDRVSYEQYF. DNA for the CDR3: TGTGCCAGTCCACCCGACAGGGTTTCCTACGAGCAGTACTTC.

The CDR3 DNA follows: TGTGCCAGCAGTTGGACTAGTGGAAATGAGCAGTTCTTC. It codes for CASSWTSGNEQFF. The V call is TRBV7-9, the J call TRBJ2-1; TRBD2 aligns across 7 bases. CDR3 length: 13 amino acids. V lost 6 bases to trimming and J lost 7 bases; unmatched junction nucleotides: 6. Germline assignment: CDR1 SEHNR and CDR2 FQNEAQ (reference sequence).

This clone was observed once. Written as DNA, the CDR3 is TGTGCCAGCAGTTATTCGGACCAGGGCGTCCGGGAGCTGTTTTTT. It yields the protein CASSYSDQGVRELFF. This chain joins TRBV6-5 and TRBJ2-2, with D possibly being TRBD1 (5 bases). This CDR3 has 15 residues. The germline V gene encodes CDR1 MNHEY and CDR2 SVGAGI. Trimming took 3 bases from V and 9 from J, leaving 17 bases between them.

The chain joins TRBV27 to TRBJ2-7; 10 bases align to TRBD2. CDR1 is MNHEY, CDR2 SMNVEV, per germline (reference sequence). The CDR3 runs to 14 residues. V shed 5 bases and J 4 bases; nucleotides not matched to a gene: 5. The CDR3 nucleotides read TGTGCCAGCAGTACCTCGACTAGCGGGTACGAGCAGTACTTC. This gives the protein CASSTSTSGYEQYF.

The chain joins TRBV7-9 to TRBJ2-5; 9 bases are a match to TRBD2. Germline CDR1 is SEHNR and CDR2 is FQNEAQ (reference sequence). CDR3 length: 16 amino acids. V shed 4 bases and J 4 bases; nucleotides not matched to a gene: 10. CDR3 sequence: CASSSPREGQGETQYF. The CDR3 DNA reads TGTGCCAGCAGCTCCCCGCGGGAGGGCCAGGGAGAGACCCAGTACTTC. Complete variable domain (other parts from reference TRBV7-9 and TRBJ2-5): DTGVSQNPRHKITKRGQNVTFRCDPISEHNRLYWYRQTLGQGPEFLTYFQNEAQLEKSRLLSDRFSAERPKGSFSTLEIQRTEQGDSAMYLCASSSPREGQGETQYFGPGTRLLVL.

The gene calls are TRBV5-1 and TRBJ2-6, with a tentative D call TRBD1 (7 bases). This CDR3 contains 20 residues. Trimming took off 3 bases at V and 3 bases at J, with 25 bases between the two ends. Germline V gene lookup returns CDR1 SGHRS and CDR2 YFSETQ. The CDR3 DNA reads as TGCGCCAGCAGCTCGGTTCAGGGGGAGGTCCAAGTCTATGGGGCCAACGTCCTGACTTTC. This codes for CASSSVQGEVQVYGANVLTF.

The sample holds one count of this clone. The gene calls are TRBV9 and TRBJ2-2; D may correspond to TRBD1 or TRBD2 (5 bases each). The germline V and J ends were trimmed by 1 base and 3 bases, with 7 bases remaining between them. There are 14 residues in the CDR3. Germline CDR1 SGDLS, CDR2 YYNGEE. The CDR3 here is CASSVWDHTGELFF. The CDR3, as DNA: TGTGCCAGCAGCGTATGGGACCACACCGGGGAGCTGTTTTTT.

This clone has only one observation. The V and J genes are TRBV2 and TRBJ1-1, with D uncertain. The CDR3 consists of 9 residues. Trimming left V 7 bases short and J 7 bases short, with 4 bases between. CDR1 and CDR2 from the germline V gene are SNHLY and FYNNEI. The CDR3 coding sequence is TGTGCCAGCAATAATGAAGCTTTCTTT. Its protein is CASNNEAFF.

This clone is a singleton in its sample. The chain uses TRBV14 and TRBJ1-1, with TRBD1 as a possible D gene (6 bases). V was clipped by 5 bases and J by 3 bases, with 19 bases between them. CDR1 and CDR2 from the germline V gene are SGHDN and FVKESK. This CDR3 is built from 16 residues. The CDR3 region has the DNA TGTGCCAGCAGCACTCGGGGGCCACCTTCTTACACTGAAGCTTTCTTT. This codes for CASSTRGPPSYTEAFF.

The gene calls are TRBV9 and TRBJ2-1, with D possibly matching TRBD1 (5 bases). The V and J ends lost 0 bases and 0 bases respectively, with 10 bases between them. The CDR3 extends over 16 amino acids. Germline values: CDR1 SGDLS, CDR2 YYNGEE. The chain's CDR3 is CASSVDWGLSYNEQFF. The CDR3 DNA is TGTGCCAGCAGCGTAGATTGGGGCCTCTCCTACAATGAGCAGTTCTTC.

The J gene is TRBJ2-7, the V gene TRBV27; 9 nucleotides line up with TRBD2. In germline, CDR1 is MNHEY, CDR2 SMNVEV (reference sequence). This CDR3 has 14 amino acids. With 7 bases clipped from V and 1 base from J, the junction kept 5 bases outside the gene matches. The CDR3, as DNA: TGTGCCAGCAAGGTGGCGGGAGGGTCCTACGAGCAGTACTTC. Its translation: CASKVAGGSYEQYF.

The chain combines TRBV14 with TRBJ2-7; D is perhaps TRBD1 or TRBD2 (5 bases each). CDR3 length: 15 residues. Germline CDR1 and CDR2: SGHDN and FVKESK. With 1 base removed from V and 2 bases from J, the gap between germline ends came to 12 bases. The CDR3 is CASSQVRGETYEQYF. CDR3 in DNA: TGTGCCAGCAGCCAAGTGAGAGGGGAAACCTACGAGCAGTACTTC.

The chain has TRBV23-1 and TRBJ2-5; no clear D gene. TRBV23-1 is flagged as an ORF with uncertain function. This CDR3 spans 14 amino acids. Between the trimmed V and J ends, which lost 1 base and 3 bases, there was a span of 9 bases. The CDR3 sequence: CASSQWLDEETQYF. Here the CDR3 DNA reads TGCGCCAGCAGTCAATGGTTGGATGAAGAGACCCAGTACTTC.

The chain is built from TRBV25-1 and TRBJ2-7; perhaps TRBD2 as D (5 bases). Germline assignment: CDR1 MGHDK and CDR2 SYGVNS. The CDR3 loop spans 13 amino acids. V shed 4 bases and J shed 0 bases, with 7 bases lying between them. The CDR3 DNA reads as TGTGCCAGCAGTGCCGGGGTCTCCTACGAGCAGTACTTC. This translates into CASSAGVSYEQYF.

Regarding this clone: The same CDR3 can be traced to other DNA sequences in this sample. CDR3 amino acids: CASSSLGYEQYF. CDR3 DNA: TGTGCCAGCAGCTCGCTGGGCTACGAGCAGTACTTC. This rearrangement joins TRBV7-9 to TRBJ2-7; D unclear. Trimming took 4 bases from V and 3 from J, leaving 7 bases between them. The CDR3 is 12 amino acids. Germline values: CDR1 SEHNR, CDR2 FQNEAQ (reference sequence). Looking up the rest from reference TRBV7-9 and TRBJ2-7 gives the full variable domain: DTGVSQNPRHKITKRGQNVTFRCDPISEHNRLYWYRQTLGQGPEFLTYFQNEAQLEKSRLLSDRFSAERPKGSFSTLEIQRTEQGDSAMYLCASSSLGYEQYFGPGTRLTVT.

CDR3 DNA sequence: TGTGCCAGCAATCGGGATCAGCCCCAGCATTTT. Translating it yields CASNRDQPQHF. This sequence joins TRBV28 and TRBJ1-5; D gene uncertain. The CDR3 length is 11 residues. CDR1 and CDR2 from the germline V gene are MDHEN and SYDVKM. V was clipped by 7 bases and J by 5 bases, with 6 bases between them.

For this clone: An end of the junction does not agree with germline; a read error may underlie this. This sequence joins TRBV28 and TRBJ2-2; D is perhaps TRBD1 (5 bases). There are 13 residues in the CDR3. Germline CDR1 and CDR2: MDHEN and SYDVKM. The CDR3 DNA is TGTGCCAGCAGTTTCTTGGACACTGGGGAGCTGTTTTTT. It encodes CASSFLDTGELFF.

This clone has just one count. The gene calls are TRBV6-5 and TRBJ2-7, with D possibly being TRBD1 (6 bases). With 2 bases removed from V and 6 bases from J, the gap between germline ends came to 17 bases. Germline V gene sequence: CDR1 MNHEY, CDR2 SVGAGI. CDR3 length equals 15 residues. The CDR3 region has the DNA TGTGCCAGCAGTTACGCAGGGGTGGCTCACCTCGAGCAGTACTTC. Its protein is CASSYAGVAHLEQYF.

The V call is TRBV2, the J call TRBJ1-1, with D uncertain. The CDR3 is made up of 12 amino acids. V lost 4 bases and J lost 8, with 11 bases in between. Germline CDR1 is SNHLY and CDR2 is FYNNEI. The CDR3 here is CASSGPRPEAFF. The CDR3 bases are TGTGCCAGCAGTGGACCGCGCCCAGAAGCTTTCTTT.

This sequence joins TRBV5-6 and TRBJ2-7, with D uncertain. CDR1 SGHDT and CDR2 YYEEEE come from the germline V gene. Trimming cost V 3 bases and J 3 bases, with 13 bases left between them. CDR3 length: 14 amino acids. DNA of the CDR3: TGTGCCAGCAGCTGGCAGACACAGCACTACGAGCAGTACTTC. Translation: CASSWQTQHYEQYF.

This chain uses TRBV27 with TRBJ2-2, with 11 bases lining up with TRBD2. Germline V gene sequence: CDR1 MNHEY, CDR2 SMNVEV (reference sequence). The CDR3 is 15 amino acids. V lost 6 bases, J lost 5 bases, and 5 bases stayed unmatched. CDR3 sequence (DNA): TGTGCCAGCAGGCTAGCGGGAGGTTGGACCGGGGAGCTGTTTTTT. Protein product: CASRLAGGWTGELFF.

The V call is TRBV4-1, the J call TRBJ1-5; TRBD1 matches 7 bases. V gave up 1 base and J gave up 6 bases; unmatched junction bases: 3. Per the germline V gene, CDR1 is MGHRA and CDR2 is YSYEKL. There are 14 residues in the CDR3. CDR3 in amino acids: CASSQVNRGQPQHF. The CDR3 DNA is TGCGCCAGCAGCCAAGTTAACAGGGGTCAGCCCCAGCATTTT.